The clone carrying this T cell receptor beta chain was seen only once. The protocol was immunoSEQ multiplex PCR, while the TCRdb copy is restricted to in-frame clones and leaves out a portion. Of 100,000 to 150,000 clones in the sample, roughly nine tenths were seen once. The ends were cut back, 0 bases at V and 7 bases at J, with 13 bases in the middle. This CDR3 is built from 14 residues. Per germline, CDR1 SGHRS and CDR2 YFSETQ. The source of the sample is a study of control samples from healthy donors and cancer patients. The specimen was blood. This rearrangement joins TRBV5-1 to TRBJ1-2, with D unresolved. This sequence originates from a young man in good health. In DNA, the CDR3 is TGCGCCAGCAGCTTGGGCGCGGCCTCCGGTGGCTACACCTTC. It translates to CASSLGAASGGYTF. Supplemented by reference TRBV5-1 and TRBJ1-2, the full variable domain reads KAGVTQTPRYLIKTRGQQVTLSCSPISGHRSVSWYQQTPGQGLQFLFEYFSETQRNKGNFPGRFSGRQFSNSRSEMNVSTLELGDSALYLCASSLGAASGGYTFGSGTRLTVV.